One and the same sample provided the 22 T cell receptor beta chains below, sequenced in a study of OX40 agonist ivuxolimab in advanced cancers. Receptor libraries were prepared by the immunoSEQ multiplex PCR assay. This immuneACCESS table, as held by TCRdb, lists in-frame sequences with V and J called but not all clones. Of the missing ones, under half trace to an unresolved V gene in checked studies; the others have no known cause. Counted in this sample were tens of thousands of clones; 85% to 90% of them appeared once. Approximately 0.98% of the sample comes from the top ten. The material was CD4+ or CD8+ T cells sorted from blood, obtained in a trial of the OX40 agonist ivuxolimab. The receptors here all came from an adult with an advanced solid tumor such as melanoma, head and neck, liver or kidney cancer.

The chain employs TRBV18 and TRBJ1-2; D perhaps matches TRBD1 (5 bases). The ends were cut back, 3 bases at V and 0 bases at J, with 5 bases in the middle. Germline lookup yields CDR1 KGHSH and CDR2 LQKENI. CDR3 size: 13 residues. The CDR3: CASSPTANYGYTF. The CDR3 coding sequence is TGTGCCAGCTCACCGACAGCTAACTATGGCTACACCTTC.

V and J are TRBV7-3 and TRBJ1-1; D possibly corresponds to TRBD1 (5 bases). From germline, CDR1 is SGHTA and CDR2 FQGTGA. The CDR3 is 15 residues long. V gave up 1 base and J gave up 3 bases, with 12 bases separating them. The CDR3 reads CASSLNSGGYTEAFF. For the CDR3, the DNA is TGTGCCAGCAGCTTAAATTCGGGGGGATACACTGAAGCTTTCTTT.

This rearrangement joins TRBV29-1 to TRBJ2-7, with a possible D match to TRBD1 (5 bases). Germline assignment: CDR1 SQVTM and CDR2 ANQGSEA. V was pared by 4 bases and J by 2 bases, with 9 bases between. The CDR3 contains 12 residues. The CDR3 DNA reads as TGCAGCGTTGGCCAGGGAACCTACGAGCAGTACTTC. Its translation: CSVGQGTYEQYF.

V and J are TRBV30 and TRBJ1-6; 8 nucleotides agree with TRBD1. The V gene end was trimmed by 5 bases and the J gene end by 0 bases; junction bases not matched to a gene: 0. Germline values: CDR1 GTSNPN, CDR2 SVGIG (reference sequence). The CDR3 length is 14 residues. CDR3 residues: CAWGQGSYNSPLHF. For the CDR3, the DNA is TGTGCCTGGGGACAGGGCTCCTATAATTCACCCCTCCACTTT.

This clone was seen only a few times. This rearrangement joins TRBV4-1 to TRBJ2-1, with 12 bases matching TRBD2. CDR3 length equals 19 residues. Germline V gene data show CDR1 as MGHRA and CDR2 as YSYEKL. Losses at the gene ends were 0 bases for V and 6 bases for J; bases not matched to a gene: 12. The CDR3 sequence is CASSQDKFPSSGRVNEQFF. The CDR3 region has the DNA TGCGCCAGCAGCCAAGATAAATTTCCCTCTAGCGGGAGGGTCAATGAGCAGTTCTTC.

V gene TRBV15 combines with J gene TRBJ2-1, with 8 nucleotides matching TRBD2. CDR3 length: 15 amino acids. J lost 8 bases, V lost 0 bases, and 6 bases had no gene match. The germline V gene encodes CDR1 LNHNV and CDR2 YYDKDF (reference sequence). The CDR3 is CATSREGLGGDEQFF. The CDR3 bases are TGTGCCACCAGCAGAGAGGGACTAGGGGGGGATGAGCAGTTCTTC.

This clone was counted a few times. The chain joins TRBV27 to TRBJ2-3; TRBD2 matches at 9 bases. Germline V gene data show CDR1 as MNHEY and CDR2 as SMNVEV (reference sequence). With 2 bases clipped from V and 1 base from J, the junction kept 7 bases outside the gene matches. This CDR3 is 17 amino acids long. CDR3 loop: CASSLVVGLAGTDTQYF. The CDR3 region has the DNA TGTGCCAGCAGTTTAGTGGTGGGACTAGCAGGCACAGATACGCAGTATTTT.

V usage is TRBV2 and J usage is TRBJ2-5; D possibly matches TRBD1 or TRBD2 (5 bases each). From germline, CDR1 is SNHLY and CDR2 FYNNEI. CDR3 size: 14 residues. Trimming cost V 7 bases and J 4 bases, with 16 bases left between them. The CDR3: CASTGQGKRETQYF. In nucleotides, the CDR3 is TGTGCCAGCACGGGGCAGGGAAAGCGAGAGACCCAGTACTTC. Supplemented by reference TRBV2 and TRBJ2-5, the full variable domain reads EPEVTQTPSHQVTQMGQEVILRCVPISNHLYFYWYRQILGQKVEFLVSFYNNEISEKSEIFDDQFSVERPDGSNFTLKIRSTKLEDSAMYFCASTGQGKRETQYFGPGTRLLVL.

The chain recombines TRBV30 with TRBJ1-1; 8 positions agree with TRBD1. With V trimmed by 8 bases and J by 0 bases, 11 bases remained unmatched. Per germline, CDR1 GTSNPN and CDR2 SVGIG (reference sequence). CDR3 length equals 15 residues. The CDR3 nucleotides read TGTGCCCTGCGGACAGGGAGTTTCATGAACACTGAAGCTTTCTTT. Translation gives CALRTGSFMNTEAFF.

CDR3 coding DNA: TGTGCCAGCAGCTTTGGCACCGGGGAGCTGTTTTTT. Its translation is CASSFGTGELFF. The chain couples TRBV7-9 to TRBJ2-2; D is unresolved. CDR1 SEHNR and CDR2 FQNEAQ come from the germline V gene (reference sequence). CDR3 length: 12 residues. V gave up 3 bases and J gave up 4 bases, with 3 bases separating them.

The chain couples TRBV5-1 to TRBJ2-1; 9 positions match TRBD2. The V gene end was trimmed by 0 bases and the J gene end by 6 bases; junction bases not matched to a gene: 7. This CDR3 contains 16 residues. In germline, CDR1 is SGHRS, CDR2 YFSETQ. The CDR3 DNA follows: TGCGCCAGCAGCTTGGGACTAGCGGAGGGGGCCAATGAGCAGTTCTTC. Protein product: CASSLGLAEGANEQFF.

This chain's CDR3 is CASSVEGGYSYEQYF. The CDR3 DNA is TGTGCCAGCAGCGTAGAGGGGGGGTACTCCTACGAGCAGTACTTC. The chain uses TRBV9 and TRBJ2-7; possible D gene TRBD2, 7 bases. The germline gives CDR1 SGDLS, CDR2 YYNGEE. Trimming took off 0 bases at V and 0 bases at J, with 10 bases between the two ends. This CDR3 comprises 15 residues.

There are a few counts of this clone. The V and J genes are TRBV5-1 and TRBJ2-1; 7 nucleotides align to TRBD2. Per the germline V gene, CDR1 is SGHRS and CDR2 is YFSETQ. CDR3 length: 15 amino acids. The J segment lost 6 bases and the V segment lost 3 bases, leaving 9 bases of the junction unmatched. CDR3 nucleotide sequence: TGCGCCAGCAGCTCCGGGACTAAAAACCCCAATGAGCAGTTCTTC. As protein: CASSSGTKNPNEQFF.

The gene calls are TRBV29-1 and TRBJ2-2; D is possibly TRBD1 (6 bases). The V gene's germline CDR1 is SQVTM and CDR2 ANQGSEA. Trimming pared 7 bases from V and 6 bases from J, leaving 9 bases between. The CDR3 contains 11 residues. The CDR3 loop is CSGRGSGELFF. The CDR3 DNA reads TGCAGCGGCAGGGGTTCCGGGGAGCTGTTTTTT.

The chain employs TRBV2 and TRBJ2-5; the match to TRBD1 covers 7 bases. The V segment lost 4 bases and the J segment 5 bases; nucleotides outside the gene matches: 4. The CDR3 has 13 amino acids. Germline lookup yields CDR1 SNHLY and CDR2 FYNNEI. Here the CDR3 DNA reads TGTGCCAGCAGTGTTGGACAGGTCGAGACCCAGTACTTC. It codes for CASSVGQVETQYF.

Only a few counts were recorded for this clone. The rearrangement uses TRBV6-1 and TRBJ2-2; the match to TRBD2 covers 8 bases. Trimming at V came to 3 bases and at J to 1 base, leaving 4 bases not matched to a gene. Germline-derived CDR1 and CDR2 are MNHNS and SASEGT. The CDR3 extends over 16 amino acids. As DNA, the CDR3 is TGTGCCAGCAGTGACCCCCGGGGGGGGAACACCGGGGAGCTGTTTTTT. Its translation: CASSDPRGGNTGELFF.

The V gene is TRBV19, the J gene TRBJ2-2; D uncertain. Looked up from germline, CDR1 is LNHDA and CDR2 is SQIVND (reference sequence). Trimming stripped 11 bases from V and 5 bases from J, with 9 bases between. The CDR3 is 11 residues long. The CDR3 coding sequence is TGTGCCTCTCTTGAGACCGGGGAGCTGTTTTTT. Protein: CASLETGELFF.

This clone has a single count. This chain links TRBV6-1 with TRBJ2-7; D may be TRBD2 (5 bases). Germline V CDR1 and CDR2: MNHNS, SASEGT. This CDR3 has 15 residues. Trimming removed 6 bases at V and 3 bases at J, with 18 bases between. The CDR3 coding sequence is TGTGCCAGCAGCGCTTCCCCGGGATACTTCTACGAGCAGTACTTC. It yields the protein CASSASPGYFYEQYF.

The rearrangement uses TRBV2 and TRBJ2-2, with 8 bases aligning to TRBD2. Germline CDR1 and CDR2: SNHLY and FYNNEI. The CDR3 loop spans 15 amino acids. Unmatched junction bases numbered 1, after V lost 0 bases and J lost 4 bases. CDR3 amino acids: CASSEASGTTGELFF. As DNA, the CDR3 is TGTGCCAGCAGTGAAGCTAGCGGGACCACCGGGGAGCTGTTTTTT.

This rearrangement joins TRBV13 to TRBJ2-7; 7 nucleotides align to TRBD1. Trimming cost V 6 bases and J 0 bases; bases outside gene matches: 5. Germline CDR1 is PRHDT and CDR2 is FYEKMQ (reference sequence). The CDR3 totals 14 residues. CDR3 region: CASRRQGSSYEQYF. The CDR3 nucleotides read TGTGCCAGCAGACGACAGGGATCCTCCTACGAGCAGTACTTC.

The CDR3 here is CASSLRGRGNTIYF. CDR3 nucleotides: TGTGCCAGCAGCCTCAGGGGGCGGGGAAACACCATATATTTT. V and J are TRBV6-5 and TRBJ1-3; 8 positions agree with TRBD1. The ends lost 6 bases at V and 4 bases at J; junction bases unmatched: 5. CDR1 and CDR2 (germline): MNHEY, SVGAGI. This CDR3 has 14 amino acids.

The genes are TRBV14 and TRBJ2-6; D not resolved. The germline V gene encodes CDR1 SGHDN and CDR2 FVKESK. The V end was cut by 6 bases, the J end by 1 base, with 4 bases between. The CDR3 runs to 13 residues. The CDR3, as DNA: TGTGCCAGCAGTTTTTCTGGGGCCAACGTCCTGACTTTC. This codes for CASSFSGANVLTF.